The rows below give T cell receptor beta chains drawn from one sample of a study of long-term antiretroviral therapy in people with HIV. Produced via immunoSEQ multiplex PCR; TCRdb's table is partial and in-frame only. The data show roughly 26,000 clones, roughly 94% seen once. The specimen comprised unsorted PBMCs, sampled roughly 5 years after starting antiretroviral therapy. The receptors were sampled from a woman between 45 and 65 years old with HIV. CDR3s include the opening cysteine and the closing phenylalanine or tryptophan. D genes are given only for firm matches. Rows give clone size only sometimes, using once, few, many, or a class for an expanded clone.

clone size	V gene	D gene	J gene	CDR3 DNA	CDR3 protein
once	TRBV6-5	.	TRBJ2-4	TGTGCCAGCAGGGCGGCTGGAGCCAAAAACATTCAGTACTTC	CASRAAGAKNIQYF
.	TRBV19	.	TRBJ1-5	TGTGCCAGTAGTATAGGGCGGCTCAATCAGCCCCAGCATTTT	CASSIGRLNQPQHF
.	TRBV5-8	TRBD1	TRBJ2-7	TGTGCCAGCAGCAGGGACAGGGTTGACGAGCAGTACTTC	CASSRDRVDEQYF
.	TRBV6-5	TRBD1	TRBJ1-5	TGTGCCAGCGCGGGACAGGCCAATCAGCCCCAGCATTTT	CASAGQANQPQHF
.	TRBV6-5	.	TRBJ1-2	TGTGCCAGCAGTTACTCGCTCTCACAAGTCAACTATGGCTACACCTTC	CASSYSLSQVNYGYTF
.	TRBV2	.	TRBJ1-4	TGTGCCAGCAGTGAGCCCAGGGACCCTAATGAAAAACTGTTTTTT	CASSEPRDPNEKLFF
.	TRBV6-1	TRBD2	TRBJ2-3	TGTGCCAGCAGTGCCCTAGCGGGAAGGTCAGATACGCAGTATTTT	CASSALAGRSDTQYF
.	TRBV6-6	.	TRBJ2-5	TGTGCCAGCAGTTACTCGATTTTGGACCTTCAAGAGACCCAGTACTTC	CASSYSILDLQETQYF
.	TRBV5-1	.	TRBJ2-5	TGCGCCAGCGCGGGACTGGAAGAGACCCAGTACTTC	CASAGLEETQYF
.	TRBV7-9	.	TRBJ1-4	TGTGCCAGCCCGAGGGAGGAACATGAAAAACTGTTTTTT	CASPREEHEKLFF
.	TRBV9	.	TRBJ2-3	TGTGCCAGCAGCTCCCAGCCCCGGGATACGCAGTATTTT	CASSSQPRDTQYF
.	TRBV5-6	.	TRBJ2-7	TGTGCCAGCAGCTTGGACCTGGGGGGCCCCTCCTACGAGCAGTACTTC	CASSLDLGGPSYEQYF
once	TRBV27	.	TRBJ1-2	TGTGCCAGCAGGACCGGAGGGCTTGGCTACACCTTC	CASRTGGLGYTF
.	TRBV7-6	TRBD2	TRBJ2-7	TGTGCCAGCAGCGTAGAGACAGTAGGGCGACTAGCGGGCCCCTACGAGCAGTACTTC	CASSVETVGRLAGPYEQYF
.	TRBV10-3	.	TRBJ1-1	TGTGCCATCAGTTACGGTGGGAGCACTGAAGCTTTCTTT	CAISYGGSTEAFF
.	TRBV7-6	.	TRBJ2-7	TGTGCCAGCAGCTCTTTCCTAGGTACCCCGACCAACGAGCAGTACTTC	CASSSFLGTPTNEQYF
.	TRBV27	.	TRBJ2-1	TGTGCCAGCAGTTTGCACAATGAGCAGTTCTTC	CASSLHNEQFF
once	TRBV6-1	TRBD2	TRBJ2-1	TGTGCCATCACTAGCGGGGTAGGGTCCTACAATGAGCAGTTCTTC	CAITSGVGSYNEQFF
.	TRBV18	.	TRBJ2-2	TGTGCCAGCTCACCACGGGGGAATCCCACCGGGGAGCTGTTTTTT	CASSPRGNPTGELFF
.	TRBV7-2	.	TRBJ1-1	TGTGCCAGCAGCTTGGATGTGGTAACTGAAGCTTTCTTT	CASSLDVVTEAFF
.	TRBV18	TRBD1	TRBJ1-2	TGTGCCAGCTCACGGGACAGAGAGAACTATGGCTACACCTTC	CASSRDRENYGYTF
.	TRBV9	TRBD2	TRBJ2-3	TGTGCCAGCAGCGTAGGGCTAGCGGGCGTTACGGGCACAGATACGCAGTATTTT	CASSVGLAGVTGTDTQYF
.	TRBV6-1	.	TRBJ2-1	TGTGCCAGCAGTGAGGGGGGGGCCTCCTACAATGAGCAGTTCTTC	CASSEGGASYNEQFF
once	TRBV6-1	TRBD1	TRBJ1-1	TGTGCCAGCAGTGCCCCGGAGACAGGGGGGGAAGGGAACACTGAAGCTTTCTTT	CASSAPETGGEGNTEAFF
.	TRBV5-5	.	TRBJ2-3	TGTGCCAGCAGCCCGATAAAGGGAGGAGATACGCAGTATTTT	CASSPIKGGDTQYF